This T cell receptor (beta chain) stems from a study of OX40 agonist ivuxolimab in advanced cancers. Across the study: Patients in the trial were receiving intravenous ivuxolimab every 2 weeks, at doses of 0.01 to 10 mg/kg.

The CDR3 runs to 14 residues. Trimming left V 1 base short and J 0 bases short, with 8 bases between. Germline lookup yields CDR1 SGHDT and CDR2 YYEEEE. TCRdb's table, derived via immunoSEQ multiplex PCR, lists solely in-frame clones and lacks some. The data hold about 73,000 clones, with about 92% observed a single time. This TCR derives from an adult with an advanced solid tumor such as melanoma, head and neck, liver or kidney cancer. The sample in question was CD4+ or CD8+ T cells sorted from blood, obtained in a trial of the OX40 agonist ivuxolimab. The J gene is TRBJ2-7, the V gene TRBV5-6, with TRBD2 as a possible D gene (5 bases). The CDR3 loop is CASSLWLASYEQYF. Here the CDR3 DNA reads TGTGCCAGCAGCTTGTGGCTAGCCTCCTACGAGCAGTACTTC.